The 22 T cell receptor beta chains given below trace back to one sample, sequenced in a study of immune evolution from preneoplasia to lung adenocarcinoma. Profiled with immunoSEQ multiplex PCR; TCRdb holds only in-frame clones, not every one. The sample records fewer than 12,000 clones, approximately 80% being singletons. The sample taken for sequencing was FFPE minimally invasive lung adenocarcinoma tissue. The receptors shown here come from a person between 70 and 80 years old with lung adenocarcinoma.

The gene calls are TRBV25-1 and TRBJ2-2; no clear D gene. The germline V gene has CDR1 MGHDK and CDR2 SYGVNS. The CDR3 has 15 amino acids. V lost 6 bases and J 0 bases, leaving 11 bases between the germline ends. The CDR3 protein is CASSIEASNTGELFF. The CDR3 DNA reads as TGTGCCAGCAGCATCGAAGCCTCGAACACCGGGGAGCTGTTTTTT.

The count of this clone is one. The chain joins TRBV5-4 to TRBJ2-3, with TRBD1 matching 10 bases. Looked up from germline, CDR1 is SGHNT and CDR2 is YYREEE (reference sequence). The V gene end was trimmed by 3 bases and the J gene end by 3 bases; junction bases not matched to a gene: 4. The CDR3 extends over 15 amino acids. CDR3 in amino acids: CASSSGQGITDTQYF. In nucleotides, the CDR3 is TGTGCCAGCAGCTCGGGACAGGGGATAACAGATACGCAGTATTTT.

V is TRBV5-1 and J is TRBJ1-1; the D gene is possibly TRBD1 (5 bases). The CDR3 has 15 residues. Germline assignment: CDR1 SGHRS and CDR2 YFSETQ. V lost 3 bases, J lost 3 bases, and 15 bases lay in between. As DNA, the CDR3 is TGCGCCAGCAGCTCGGTGGGGGTAGGGGACACTGAAGCTTTCTTT. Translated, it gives CASSSVGVGDTEAFF.

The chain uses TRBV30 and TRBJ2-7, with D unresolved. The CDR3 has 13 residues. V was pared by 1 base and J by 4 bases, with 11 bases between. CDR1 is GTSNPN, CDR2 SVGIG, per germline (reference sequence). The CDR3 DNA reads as TGTGCCTGGAGTGGGGGAACTGGGTACGAGCAGTACTTC. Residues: CAWSGGTGYEQYF.

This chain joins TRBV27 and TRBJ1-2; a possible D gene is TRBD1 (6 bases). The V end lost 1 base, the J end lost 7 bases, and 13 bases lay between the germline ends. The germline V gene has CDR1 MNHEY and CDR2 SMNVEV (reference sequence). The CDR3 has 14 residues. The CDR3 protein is CASSLWGAEGGYTF. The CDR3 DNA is TGTGCCAGCAGTTTATGGGGGGCAGAGGGTGGCTACACCTTC.

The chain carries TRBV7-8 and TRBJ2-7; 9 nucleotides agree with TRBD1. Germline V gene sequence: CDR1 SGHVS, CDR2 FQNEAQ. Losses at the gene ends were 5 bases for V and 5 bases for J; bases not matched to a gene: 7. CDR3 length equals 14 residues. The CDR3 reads CASSNRDRVNEQYF. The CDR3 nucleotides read TGTGCCAGCAGCAACCGGGACAGGGTAAACGAGCAGTACTTC.

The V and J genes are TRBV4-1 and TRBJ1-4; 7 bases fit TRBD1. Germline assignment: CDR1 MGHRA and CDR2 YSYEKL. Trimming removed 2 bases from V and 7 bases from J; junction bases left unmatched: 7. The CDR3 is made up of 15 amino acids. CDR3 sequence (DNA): TGCGCCAGCAGCCAATCCTTACAGGGGATTGAAAAACTGTTTTTT. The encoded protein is CASSQSLQGIEKLFF.

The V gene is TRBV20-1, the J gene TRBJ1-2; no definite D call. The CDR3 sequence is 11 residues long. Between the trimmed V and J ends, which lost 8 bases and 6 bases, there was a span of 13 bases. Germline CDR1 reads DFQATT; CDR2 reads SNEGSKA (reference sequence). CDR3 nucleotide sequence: TGCAGTAGGAGGACGGCGGATGGCTACACCTTC. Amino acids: CSRRTADGYTF.

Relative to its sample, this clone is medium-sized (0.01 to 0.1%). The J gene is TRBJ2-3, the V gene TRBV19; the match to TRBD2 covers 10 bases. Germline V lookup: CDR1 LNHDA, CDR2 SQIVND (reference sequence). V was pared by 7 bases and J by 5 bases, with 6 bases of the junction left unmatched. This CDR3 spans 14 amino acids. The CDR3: CASKAGGPKDTQYF. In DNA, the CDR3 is TGTGCCAGTAAAGCGGGAGGGCCAAAAGATACGCAGTATTTT.

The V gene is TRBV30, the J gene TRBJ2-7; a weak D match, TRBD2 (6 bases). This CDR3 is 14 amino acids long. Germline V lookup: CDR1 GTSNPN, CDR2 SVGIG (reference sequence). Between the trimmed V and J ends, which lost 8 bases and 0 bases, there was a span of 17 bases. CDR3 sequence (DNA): TGTGCCGGAACCGGGACTCCGAGCTCCTACGAGCAGTACTTC. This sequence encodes CAGTGTPSSYEQYF.

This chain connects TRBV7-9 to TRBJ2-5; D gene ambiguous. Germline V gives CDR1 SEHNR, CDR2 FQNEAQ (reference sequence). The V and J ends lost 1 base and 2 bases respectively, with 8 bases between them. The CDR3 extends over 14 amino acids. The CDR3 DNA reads TGTGCCAGCAGCTTAGTAGAACAGCAAGAGACCCAGTACTTC. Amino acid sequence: CASSLVEQQETQYF.

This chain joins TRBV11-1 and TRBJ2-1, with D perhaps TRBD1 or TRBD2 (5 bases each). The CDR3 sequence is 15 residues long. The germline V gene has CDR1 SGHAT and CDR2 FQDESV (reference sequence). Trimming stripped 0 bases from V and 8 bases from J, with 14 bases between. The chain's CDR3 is CASSLAGPPGDEQFF. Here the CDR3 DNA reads TGTGCCAGCAGCTTAGCGGGACCCCCTGGGGATGAGCAGTTCTTC.

The CDR3 DNA reads as TGTGCCATCCAGGCCCGGGGCACCGGGGAGCTGTTTTTT. Translating it yields CAIQARGTGELFF. The rearrangement links TRBV5-8 to TRBJ2-2, with D tentatively TRBD2 (5 bases). The CDR3 sequence is 13 residues long. Trimming cost V 9 bases and J 4 bases, with 13 bases left between them. Germline CDR1 SGHTS, CDR2 YDEGEE.

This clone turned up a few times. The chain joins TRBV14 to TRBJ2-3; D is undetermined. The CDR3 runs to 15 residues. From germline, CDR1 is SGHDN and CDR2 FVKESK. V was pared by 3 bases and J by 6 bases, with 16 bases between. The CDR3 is CASSHPNHEGDTQYF. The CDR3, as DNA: TGTGCCAGCAGCCATCCCAACCACGAAGGTGATACGCAGTATTTT.

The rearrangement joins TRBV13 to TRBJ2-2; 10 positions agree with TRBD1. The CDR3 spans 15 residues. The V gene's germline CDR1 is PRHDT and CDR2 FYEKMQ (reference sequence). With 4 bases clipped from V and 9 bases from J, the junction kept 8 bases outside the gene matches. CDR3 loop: CASSSPGQGEWELFF. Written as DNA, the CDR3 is TGTGCCAGCAGCTCCCCCGGACAGGGGGAGTGGGAGCTGTTTTTT. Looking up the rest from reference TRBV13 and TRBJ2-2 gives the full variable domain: AAGVIQSPRHLIKEKRETATLKCYPIPRHDTVYWYQQGPGQDPQFLISFYEKMQSDKGSIPDRFSAQQFSDYHSELNMSSLELGDSALYFCASSSPGQGEWELFFGEGSRLTVL.

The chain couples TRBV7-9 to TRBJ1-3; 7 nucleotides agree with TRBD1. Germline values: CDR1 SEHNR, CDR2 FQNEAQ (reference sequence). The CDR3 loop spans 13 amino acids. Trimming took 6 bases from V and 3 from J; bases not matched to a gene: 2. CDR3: CASSTGVGNTIYF. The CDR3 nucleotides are TGTGCCAGCAGTACAGGGGTTGGAAACACCATATATTTT.

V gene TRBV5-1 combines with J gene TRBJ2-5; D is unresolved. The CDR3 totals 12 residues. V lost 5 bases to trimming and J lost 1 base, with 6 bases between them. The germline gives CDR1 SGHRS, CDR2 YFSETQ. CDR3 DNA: TGCGCCAGCAGGGCAAGCCAAGAGACCCAGTACTTC. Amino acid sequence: CASRASQETQYF.

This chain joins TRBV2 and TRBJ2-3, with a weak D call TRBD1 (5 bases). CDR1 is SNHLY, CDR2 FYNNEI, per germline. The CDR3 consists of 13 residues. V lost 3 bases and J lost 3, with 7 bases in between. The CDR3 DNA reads TGTGCCAGCAGTGATCAGGGAACAGATACGCAGTATTTT. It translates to CASSDQGTDTQYF.

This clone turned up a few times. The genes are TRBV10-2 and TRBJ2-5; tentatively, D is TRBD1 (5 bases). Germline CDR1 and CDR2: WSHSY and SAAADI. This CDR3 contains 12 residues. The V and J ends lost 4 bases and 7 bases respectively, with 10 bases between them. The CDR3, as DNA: TGCGCCAGCAGTGTTGTGCAGGGGACCCAGTACTTC. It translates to CASSVVQGTQYF.

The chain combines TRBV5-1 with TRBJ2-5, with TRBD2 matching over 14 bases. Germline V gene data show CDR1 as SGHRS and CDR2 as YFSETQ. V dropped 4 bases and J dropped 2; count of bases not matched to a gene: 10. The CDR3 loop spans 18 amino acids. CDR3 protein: CASSGGTSGGLRQETQYF. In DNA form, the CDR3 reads TGCGCCAGCAGCGGTGGGACTAGCGGGGGATTGAGGCAAGAGACCCAGTACTTC.

CDR3 loop: CSARSDLEQYF. The CDR3 coding sequence is TGCAGTGCCCGGAGTGATCTCGAGCAGTACTTC. The genes are TRBV20-1 and TRBJ2-7; D gene uncertain. Between the trimmed V and J ends, which lost 6 bases and 6 bases, there was a span of 12 bases. Germline V gives CDR1 DFQATT, CDR2 SNEGSKA (reference sequence). The length of the CDR3 is 11 residues.

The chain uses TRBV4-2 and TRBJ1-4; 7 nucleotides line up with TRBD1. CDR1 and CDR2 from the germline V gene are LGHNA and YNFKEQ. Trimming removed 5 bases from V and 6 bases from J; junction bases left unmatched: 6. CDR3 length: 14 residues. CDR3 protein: CASSFKGADEKLFF. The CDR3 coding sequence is TGTGCCAGCAGCTTTAAGGGGGCTGATGAAAAACTGTTTTTT.